The 17 T cell receptor beta chains presented below share a single source sample, sequenced in a study of blood T cell repertoires in COVID-19. Profiled with immunoSEQ multiplex PCR; TCRdb holds only in-frame clones, not every one. The sample includes 110,000 to 150,000 clones, just under 85% seen only once; the top ten take around 3%. Sample: peripheral blood. The receptors shown here come from a woman older than 75 with acute or convalescent COVID-19.

The rearrangement uses TRBV19 and TRBJ1-4, with 11 bases fitting TRBD1. The germline V gene encodes CDR1 LNHDA and CDR2 SQIVND (reference sequence). This CDR3 contains 18 residues. Trimming took 7 bases from V and 7 from J; bases not matched to a gene: 17. CDR3 DNA sequence: TGTGCCAGTACCCCCGCGCTGGGACAGGGGGGGCGTCGTGAAAAACTGTTTTTT. This gives the protein CASTPALGQGGRREKLFF.

V usage is TRBV27 and J usage is TRBJ2-7; weak D call: TRBD2 (6 bases). Trimming shortened V by 4 bases and J by 7 bases, and 11 bases separated the two germline ends. The germline V gene has CDR1 MNHEY and CDR2 SMNVEV (reference sequence). This CDR3 spans 12 amino acids. Here the CDR3 reads CASSWVRGEQYF. CDR3 sequence (DNA): TGTGCCAGCAGTTGGGTTCGGGGGGAGCAGTACTTC.

CDR3 loop: CAWSTSGTEAFF. The DNA of the CDR3 is TGTGCCTGGAGTACCTCCGGGACTGAAGCTTTCTTT. The V gene is TRBV30, the J gene TRBJ1-1; D gene unclear. Germline loops: CDR1 GTSNPN, CDR2 SVGIG (reference sequence). Trimming pared 2 bases from V and 5 bases from J, leaving 9 bases between. This CDR3 has 12 amino acids.

The V gene is TRBV7-9, the J gene TRBJ1-1, with a possible D match to TRBD1 (5 bases). This CDR3 comprises 11 residues. From germline, CDR1 is SEHNR and CDR2 FQNEAQ (reference sequence). Trimming pared 2 bases from V and 10 bases from J, leaving 8 bases between. DNA for the CDR3: TGTGCCAGCAGCTTACGTAGGGGAGCTTTCTTT. This encodes CASSLRRGAFF.

The chain recombines TRBV9 with TRBJ2-7; D possibly corresponds to TRBD1 (5 bases). V gave up 4 bases and J gave up 3 bases, with 8 bases separating them. Per the germline V gene, CDR1 is SGDLS and CDR2 is YYNGEE. The CDR3 is made up of 12 amino acids. The CDR3 sequence is CASSPGFYEQYF. The CDR3 DNA follows: TGTGCCAGCAGCCCAGGGTTCTACGAGCAGTACTTC.

This chain joins TRBV12-3 or TRBV12-4 and TRBJ2-1, with D tentatively TRBD1 (5 bases). There are 11 residues in the CDR3. The V and J ends lost 2 bases and 9 bases respectively, with 5 bases between them. Here the CDR3 reads CASSLRGEQFF. In nucleotides, the CDR3 is TGTGCCAGCAGTTTAAGGGGTGAGCAGTTCTTC.

The rearrangement links TRBV7-6 to TRBJ1-1, with TRBD1 matching over 7 bases. The length of the CDR3 is 17 residues. The V gene's germline CDR1 is SGHVS and CDR2 FNYEAQ. Germline trimming cut 1 base from V and 0 bases from J; bases unmatched to any gene: 8. The CDR3 loop reads CASSLGYSDRVNTEAFF. The CDR3 DNA follows: TGTGCCAGCAGCTTAGGCTACTCAGACAGGGTGAACACTGAAGCTTTCTTT.

This chain uses TRBV7-2 with TRBJ1-4; maybe TRBD1 (6 bases). CDR3 size: 15 residues. Germline assignment: CDR1 SGHTA and CDR2 FQGNSA. Trimming took off 1 base at V and 3 bases at J, with 9 bases between the two ends. CDR3 sequence: CASSLGGTPNEKLFF. The CDR3 coding sequence is TGTGCCAGCAGCTTAGGGGGGACACCTAATGAAAAACTGTTTTTT.

V usage is TRBV12-3 or TRBV12-4 and J usage is TRBJ1-2; no definite D call. This CDR3 has 12 residues. Deletions cut 2 bases from V and 8 bases from J, with 9 bases between. This chain's CDR3 is CASSLMAGGYTF. The CDR3 DNA is TGTGCCAGCAGTTTAATGGCAGGAGGCTACACCTTC.

The chain employs TRBV7-3 and TRBJ2-5, with a possible D match to TRBD2 (6 bases). The germline CDR1 and CDR2 sequences are SGHTA and FQGTGA. Trimming removed 1 base at V and 2 bases at J, with 14 bases between. CDR3 size: 16 residues. CDR3 amino acids: CASSLIGGTDQETQYF. CDR3 DNA: TGTGCCAGCAGCTTAATTGGCGGGACGGATCAAGAGACCCAGTACTTC.

The chain combines TRBV2 with TRBJ1-2, with D perhaps matching TRBD1 (6 bases). The CDR3 is 14 residues long. Per the germline V gene, CDR1 is SNHLY and CDR2 is FYNNEI. The V end lost 4 bases, the J end lost 8 bases, and 17 bases lay between the germline ends. The CDR3 region has the DNA TGTGCCAGCAGTGCGGGGGGGCCCTGGGGAGGCTACACCTTC. It codes for CASSAGGPWGGYTF.

The chain links TRBV7-8 to TRBJ1-2, with TRBD1 matching 7 bases. Germline CDR1 SGHVS, CDR2 FQNEAQ. The CDR3 runs to 14 residues. V lost 0 bases and J lost 8; bases outside the gene matches: 6. The CDR3 protein is CASSLAGGPTGYTF. CDR3 coding DNA: TGTGCCAGCAGCTTAGCAGGGGGCCCGACAGGCTACACCTTC.

V and J are TRBV19 and TRBJ1-1, with 8 bases matching TRBD1. This CDR3 is 13 amino acids long. CDR1 is LNHDA and CDR2 is SQIVND in the germline V gene (reference sequence). The ends lost 5 bases at V and 11 bases at J; junction bases unmatched: 10. CDR3 in amino acids: CASSSSRGPGAFF. The DNA for the CDR3 is TGTGCCAGTAGTTCCAGCAGGGGGCCCGGGGCTTTCTTT.

J is TRBJ1-2 and V is TRBV4-1, with D hard to call. V lost 1 base to trimming and J lost 4 bases, with 10 bases between them. The V gene's germline CDR1 is MGHRA and CDR2 YSYEKL. This CDR3 contains 14 residues. The CDR3 DNA reads TGCGCCAGCAGCCAAGCGGCTAGTCCCTATGGCTACACCTTC. Translated: CASSQAASPYGYTF.

The gene calls are TRBV10-3 and TRBJ1-1, with TRBD1 matching 7 bases. The CDR3 spans 14 residues. The trim removed 3 bases at V and 6 bases at J, leaving 7 bases unmatched. Germline V gene sequence: CDR1 ENHRY, CDR2 SYGVKD. CDR3 sequence: CAISEQGIGSEAFF. The CDR3 coding sequence is TGTGCCATCAGTGAACAGGGGATAGGGTCTGAAGCTTTCTTT.

The chain is built from TRBV10-3 and TRBJ1-1, with D possibly being TRBD1 (6 bases). The CDR3 totals 13 residues. V lost 4 bases, J lost 4 bases, and 10 bases lay in between. Germline loops: CDR1 ENHRY, CDR2 SYGVKD. CDR3 DNA sequence: TGTGCCATCAGTGCGGGAGGGGGCACTGAAGCTTTCTTT. It translates to CAISAGGGTEAFF.

This chain links TRBV9 with TRBJ2-5, with D maybe TRBD2 (7 bases). The germline gives CDR1 SGDLS, CDR2 YYNGEE. Trimming cost V 3 bases and J 0 bases, with 15 bases left between them. There are 16 residues in the CDR3. CDR3 amino acids: CASSAWGGGYQETQYF. The CDR3, as DNA: TGTGCCAGCAGCGCCTGGGGAGGGGGGTACCAAGAGACCCAGTACTTC.